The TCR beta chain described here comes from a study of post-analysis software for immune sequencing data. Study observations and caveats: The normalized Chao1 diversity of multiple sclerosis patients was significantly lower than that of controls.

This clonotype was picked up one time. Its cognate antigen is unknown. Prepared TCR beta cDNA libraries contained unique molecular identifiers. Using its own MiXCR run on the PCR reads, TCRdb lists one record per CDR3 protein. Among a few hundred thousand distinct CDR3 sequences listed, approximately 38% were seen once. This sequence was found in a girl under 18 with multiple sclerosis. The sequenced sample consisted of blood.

The CDR3 nucleotides are TGTGCCAGCACGCCAAGGCAGGGAGGAAAACTGTTTTTT. Its protein is CASTPRQGGKLFF. The J gene is TRBJ1-4, the V gene TRBV12-3 or TRBV12-4; TRBD1 might be the D (5 bases). The CDR3 has 13 amino acids. Trimming cost V 7 bases and J 10 bases, with 16 bases left between them.